Below are 6 T cell receptor beta chains sequenced from a single sample in a study of blood T cell repertoires in COVID-19. TCRdb's copy holds only in-frame clones and misses some; the assay was immunoSEQ multiplex PCR. The table records roughly 99,000 clones, about four fifths of them present only once. The sample taken for sequencing was peripheral blood. The receptors derive from a man between 70 and 80 years old with acute or convalescent COVID-19.

The chain recombines TRBV18 with TRBJ2-1, with 9 bases aligning to TRBD2. With V trimmed by 1 base and J by 3 bases, 1 base remained unmatched. Germline CDR1 is KGHSH and CDR2 is LQKENI. The CDR3 runs 15 residues. For the CDR3, the DNA is TGTGCCAGCTCACCACAGCGGGGGGTCTACAATGAGCAGTTCTTC. Translating it yields CASSPQRGVYNEQFF.

This clone was detected only once. V usage is TRBV5-1 and J usage is TRBJ1-5, with 9 bases aligning to TRBD1. J was trimmed by 4 bases and V by 2 bases; bases with no gene match: 4. Per germline, CDR1 SGHRS and CDR2 YFSETQ. The length of the CDR3 is 15 residues. The CDR3 bases are TGCGCCAGCAGCTTTGGGGACAGGGATAATCAGCCCCAGCATTTT. Translated, it gives CASSFGDRDNQPQHF.

The rearrangement links TRBV4-3 to TRBJ1-4, with 8 bases fitting TRBD1. The CDR3 totals 14 residues. The J segment lost 7 bases and the V segment lost 2 bases, leaving 3 bases of the junction unmatched. Per germline, CDR1 LGHNA and CDR2 YSLEER. CDR3 residues: CASSQYDRGEKLFF. In DNA form, the CDR3 reads TGCGCCAGCAGCCAATATGACAGGGGTGAAAAACTGTTTTTT.

The chain recombines TRBV11-1 with TRBJ2-5; TRBD1 agrees at 7 bases. Germline-derived CDR1 and CDR2 are SGHAT and FQDESV (reference sequence). With 8 bases clipped from V and 3 bases from J, the junction kept 6 bases outside the gene matches. The CDR3 covers 13 residues. The CDR3 loop is CASAIGTEETQYF. DNA for the CDR3: TGTGCCAGCGCCATCGGGACAGAAGAGACCCAGTACTTC.

V usage is TRBV11-2 and J usage is TRBJ2-7; 7 bases fit TRBD1. The germline V gene encodes CDR1 SGHAT and CDR2 FQNNGV. With 5 bases clipped from V and 3 bases from J, the junction kept 10 bases outside the gene matches. The CDR3 is 15 amino acids. The CDR3 here is CASSPRTGASYEQYF. In DNA form, the CDR3 reads TGTGCCAGCAGCCCAAGGACAGGAGCGAGCTACGAGCAGTACTTC.

The gene calls are TRBV19 and TRBJ2-2, with D perhaps matching TRBD2 (6 bases). There are 14 residues in the CDR3. Germline CDR1 LNHDA, CDR2 SQIVND (reference sequence). Trimming took off 5 bases at V and 1 base at J, with 8 bases between the two ends. CDR3 sequence reads: CASSRDWNTGELFF. The CDR3 nucleotides read TGTGCCAGTAGTCGGGACTGGAACACCGGGGAGCTGTTTTTT.